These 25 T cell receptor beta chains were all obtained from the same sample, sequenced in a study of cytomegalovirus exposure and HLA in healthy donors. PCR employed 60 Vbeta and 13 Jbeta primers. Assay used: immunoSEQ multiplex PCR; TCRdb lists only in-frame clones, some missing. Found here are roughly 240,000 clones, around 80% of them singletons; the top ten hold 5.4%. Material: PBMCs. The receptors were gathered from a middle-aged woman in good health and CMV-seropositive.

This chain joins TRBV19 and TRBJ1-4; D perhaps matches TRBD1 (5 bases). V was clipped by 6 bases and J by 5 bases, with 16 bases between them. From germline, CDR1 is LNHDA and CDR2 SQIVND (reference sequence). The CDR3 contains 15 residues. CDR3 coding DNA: TGTGCCAGTAGCGGGACTTCTTCGGGGAATGAAAAACTGTTTTTT. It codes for CASSGTSSGNEKLFF.

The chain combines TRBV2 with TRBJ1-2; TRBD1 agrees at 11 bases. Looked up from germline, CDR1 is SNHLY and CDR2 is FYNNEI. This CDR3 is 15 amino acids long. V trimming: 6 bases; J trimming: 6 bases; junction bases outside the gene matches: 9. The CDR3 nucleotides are TGTGCCAGCAGGGACAGGGGGCTGGCACTGAATGGCTACACCTTC. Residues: CASRDRGLALNGYTF.

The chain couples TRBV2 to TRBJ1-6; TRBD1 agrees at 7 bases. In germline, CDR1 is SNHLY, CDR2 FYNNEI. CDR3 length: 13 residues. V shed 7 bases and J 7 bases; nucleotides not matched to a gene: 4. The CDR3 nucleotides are TGTGCCAGCATCAGACAGGGCAATTCACCCCTCCACTTT. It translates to CASIRQGNSPLHF.

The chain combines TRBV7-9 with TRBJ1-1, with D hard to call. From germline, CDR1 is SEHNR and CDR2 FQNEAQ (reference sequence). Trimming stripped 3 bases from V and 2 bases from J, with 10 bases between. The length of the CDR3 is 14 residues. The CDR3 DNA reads TGTGCCAGCAGCTTCCGGGGTTCAAACACTGAAGCTTTCTTT. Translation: CASSFRGSNTEAFF.

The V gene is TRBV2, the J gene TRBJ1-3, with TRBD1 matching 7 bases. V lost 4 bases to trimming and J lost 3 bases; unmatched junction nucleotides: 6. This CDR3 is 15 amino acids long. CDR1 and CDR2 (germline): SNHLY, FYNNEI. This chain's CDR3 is CASSGQGVGGNTIYF. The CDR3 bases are TGTGCCAGCAGTGGACAGGGAGTTGGTGGAAACACCATATATTTT. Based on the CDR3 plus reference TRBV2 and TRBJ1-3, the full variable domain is EPEVTQTPSHQVTQMGQEVILRCVPISNHLYFYWYRQILGQKVEFLVSFYNNEISEKSEIFDDQFSVERPDGSNFTLKIRSTKLEDSAMYFCASSGQGVGGNTIYFGEGSWLTVV.

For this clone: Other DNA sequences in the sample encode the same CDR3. CDR3 coding DNA: TGTGCCAGTAGTCTGGGACAGGGGGACTATGGCTACACCTTC. This codes for CASSLGQGDYGYTF. V gene TRBV19 combines with J gene TRBJ1-2; 11 positions agree with TRBD1. This CDR3 region has 14 residues. CDR1 is LNHDA and CDR2 is SQIVND in the germline V gene (reference sequence). Trimming at V came to 5 bases and at J to 3 bases, leaving 2 bases not matched to a gene.

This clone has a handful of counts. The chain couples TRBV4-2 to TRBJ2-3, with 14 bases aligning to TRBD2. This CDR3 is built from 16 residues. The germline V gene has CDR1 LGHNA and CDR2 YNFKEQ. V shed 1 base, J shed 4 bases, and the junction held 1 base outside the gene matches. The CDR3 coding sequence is TGTGCCAGCAGCCAAGGACTAGCGGGGGGGGCAGATACGCAGTATTTT. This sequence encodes CASSQGLAGGADTQYF.

CDR3 DNA: TGTGCCAGCAGCTTAGAGACAGGCACTGAAGCTTTCTTT. It specifies CASSLETGTEAFF. The chain has TRBV7-9 and TRBJ1-1; D perhaps matches TRBD1 (6 bases). Germline assignment: CDR1 SEHNR and CDR2 FQNEAQ (reference sequence). V was trimmed by 1 base and J by 4 bases, leaving 7 bases between them. The CDR3 spans 13 residues.

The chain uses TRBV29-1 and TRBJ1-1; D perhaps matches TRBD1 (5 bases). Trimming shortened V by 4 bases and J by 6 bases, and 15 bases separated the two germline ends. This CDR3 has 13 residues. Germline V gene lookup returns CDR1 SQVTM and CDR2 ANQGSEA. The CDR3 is CSVAQGNRAEAFF. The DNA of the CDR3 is TGCAGCGTTGCCCAGGGTAACAGAGCTGAAGCTTTCTTT.

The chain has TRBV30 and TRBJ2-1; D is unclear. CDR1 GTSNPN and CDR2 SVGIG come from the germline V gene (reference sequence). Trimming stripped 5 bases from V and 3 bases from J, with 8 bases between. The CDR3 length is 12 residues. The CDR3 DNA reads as TGTGCCTGGTCCCAGGTCTACAATGAGCAGTTCTTC. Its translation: CAWSQVYNEQFF.

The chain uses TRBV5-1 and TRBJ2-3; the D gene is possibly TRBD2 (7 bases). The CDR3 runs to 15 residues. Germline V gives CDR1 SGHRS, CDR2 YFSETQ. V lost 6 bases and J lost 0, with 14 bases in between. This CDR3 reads CASTRGAPSTDTQYF. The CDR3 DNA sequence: TGCGCCAGCACCCGGGGGGCCCCTAGCACAGATACGCAGTATTTT.

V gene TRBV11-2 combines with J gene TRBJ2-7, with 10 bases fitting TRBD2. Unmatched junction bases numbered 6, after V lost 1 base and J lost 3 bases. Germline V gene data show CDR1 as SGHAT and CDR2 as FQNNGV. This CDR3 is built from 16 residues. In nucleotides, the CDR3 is TGTGCCAGCAGCTTAGGGACTAGCGGAGTCTACTACGAGCAGTACTTC. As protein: CASSLGTSGVYYEQYF. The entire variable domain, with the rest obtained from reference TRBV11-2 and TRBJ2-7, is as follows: EAGVAQSPRYKIIEKRQSVAFWCNPISGHATLYWYQQILGQGPKLLIQFQNNGVVDDSQLPKDRFSAERLKGVDSTLKIQPAKLEDSAVYLCASSLGTSGVYYEQYFGPGTRLTVT.

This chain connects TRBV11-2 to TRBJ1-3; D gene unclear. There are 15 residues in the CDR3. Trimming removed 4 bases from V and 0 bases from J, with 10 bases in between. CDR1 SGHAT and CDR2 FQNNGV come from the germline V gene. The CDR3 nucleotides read TGTGCCAGCAGCTCCGCACTGATCTCTGGAAACACCATATATTTT. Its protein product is CASSSALISGNTIYF.

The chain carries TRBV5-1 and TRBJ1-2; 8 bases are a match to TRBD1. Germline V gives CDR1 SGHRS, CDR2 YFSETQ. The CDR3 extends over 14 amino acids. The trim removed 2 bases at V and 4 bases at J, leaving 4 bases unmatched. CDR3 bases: TGCGCCAGCAGCTTAGGACAGGGAGGCTATGGCTACACCTTC. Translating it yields CASSLGQGGYGYTF.

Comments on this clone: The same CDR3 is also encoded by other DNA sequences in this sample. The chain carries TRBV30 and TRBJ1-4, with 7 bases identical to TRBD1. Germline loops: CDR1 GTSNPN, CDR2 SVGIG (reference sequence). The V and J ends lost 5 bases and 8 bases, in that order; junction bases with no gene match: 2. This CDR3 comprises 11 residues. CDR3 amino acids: CAWGTAEKLFF. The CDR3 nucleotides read TGTGCCTGGGGGACAGCAGAAAAACTGTTTTTT.

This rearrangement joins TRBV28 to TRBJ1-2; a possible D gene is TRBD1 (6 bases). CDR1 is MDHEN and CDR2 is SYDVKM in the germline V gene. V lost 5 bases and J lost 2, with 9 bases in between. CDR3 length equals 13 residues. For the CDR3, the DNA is TGTGCCAGCAGTAGACAGGCGAACTATGGCTACACCTTC. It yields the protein CASSRQANYGYTF.

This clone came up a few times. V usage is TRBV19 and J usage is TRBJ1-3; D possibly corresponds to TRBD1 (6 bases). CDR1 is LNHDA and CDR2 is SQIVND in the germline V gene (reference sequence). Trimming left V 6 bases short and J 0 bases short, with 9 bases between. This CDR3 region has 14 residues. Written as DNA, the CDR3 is TGTGCCAGTAGGGACAGCAGCTCTGGAAACACCATATATTTT. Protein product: CASRDSSSGNTIYF.

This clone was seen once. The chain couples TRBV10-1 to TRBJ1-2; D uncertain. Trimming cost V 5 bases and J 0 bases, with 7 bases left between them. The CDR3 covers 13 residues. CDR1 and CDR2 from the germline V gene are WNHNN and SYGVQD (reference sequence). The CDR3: CASSREPNYGYTF. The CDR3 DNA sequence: TGCGCCAGCAGTCGAGAACCTAACTATGGCTACACCTTC.

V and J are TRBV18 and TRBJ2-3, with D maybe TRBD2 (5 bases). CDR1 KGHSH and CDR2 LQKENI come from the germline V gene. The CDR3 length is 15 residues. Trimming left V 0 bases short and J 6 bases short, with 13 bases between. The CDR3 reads CASSPPSEGRDTQYF. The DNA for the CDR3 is TGTGCCAGCTCACCACCCTCAGAGGGTCGGGATACGCAGTATTTT.

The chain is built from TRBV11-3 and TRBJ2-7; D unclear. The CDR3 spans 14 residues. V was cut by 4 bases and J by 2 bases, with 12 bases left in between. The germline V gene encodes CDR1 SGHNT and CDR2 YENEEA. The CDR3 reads CASSSKPTAYEQYF. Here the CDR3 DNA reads TGTGCCAGCAGCTCCAAACCCACAGCCTACGAGCAGTACTTC.

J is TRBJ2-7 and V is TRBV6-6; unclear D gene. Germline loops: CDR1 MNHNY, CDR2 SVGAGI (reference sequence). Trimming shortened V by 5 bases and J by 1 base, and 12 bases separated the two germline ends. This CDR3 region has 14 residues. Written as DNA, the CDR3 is TGTGCCAGCAGTCTCTCACAGCTTTCCTACGAGCAGTACTTC. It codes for CASSLSQLSYEQYF.

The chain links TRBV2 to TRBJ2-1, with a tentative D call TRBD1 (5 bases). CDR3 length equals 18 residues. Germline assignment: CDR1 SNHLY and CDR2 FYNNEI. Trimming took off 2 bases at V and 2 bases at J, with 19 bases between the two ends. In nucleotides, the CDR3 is TGTGCCAGCAGTGAATTTCCACGACAGAGTCCTACCTACAATGAGCAGTTCTTC. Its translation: CASSEFPRQSPTYNEQFF.

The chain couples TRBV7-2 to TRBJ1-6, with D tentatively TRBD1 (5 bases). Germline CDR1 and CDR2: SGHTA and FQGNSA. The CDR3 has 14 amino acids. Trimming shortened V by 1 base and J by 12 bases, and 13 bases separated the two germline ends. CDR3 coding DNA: TGTGCCAGCAGCTTAGGGATGACCGGGGGACCCCTCCACTTT. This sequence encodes CASSLGMTGGPLHF.

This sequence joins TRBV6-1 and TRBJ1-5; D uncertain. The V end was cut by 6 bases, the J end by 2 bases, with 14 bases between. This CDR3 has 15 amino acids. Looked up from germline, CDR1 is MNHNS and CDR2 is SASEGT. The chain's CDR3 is CASSWEGFGNQPQHF. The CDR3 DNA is TGTGCCAGCAGCTGGGAGGGTTTTGGCAATCAGCCCCAGCATTTT.

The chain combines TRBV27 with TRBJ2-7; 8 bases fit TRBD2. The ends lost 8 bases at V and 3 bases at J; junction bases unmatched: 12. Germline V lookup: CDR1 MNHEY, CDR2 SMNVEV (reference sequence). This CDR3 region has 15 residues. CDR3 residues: CASRSGAAGVYEQYF. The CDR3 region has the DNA TGTGCCAGCCGCTCAGGTGCAGCGGGAGTCTACGAGCAGTACTTC.